The 4 T cell receptor beta chains reported below all come from one sample, sequenced in a study of OX40 agonist ivuxolimab in advanced cancers. This table comes from immunoSEQ multiplex PCR, and its TCRdb copy is limited to in-frame clones, with some not included. Seen here are about 32,000 clones, roughly four fifths observed once, and the top ten hold less than 25%. The sequencing here drew on CD4+ or CD8+ T cells sorted from blood, taken in a trial of the OX40 agonist ivuxolimab. These receptor sequences come from an adult with an advanced solid tumor such as melanoma, head and neck, liver or kidney cancer.

The gene calls are TRBV27 and TRBJ1-5; maybe TRBD1 (6 bases). This CDR3 is built from 15 residues. V gave up 5 bases and J gave up 4 bases, with 15 bases separating them. Germline assignment: CDR1 MNHEY and CDR2 SMNVEV (reference sequence). The CDR3 sequence is CASSPLRTANQPQHF. Here the CDR3 DNA reads TGTGCCAGCAGTCCCCTCAGGACAGCAAATCAGCCCCAGCATTTT.

This chain uses TRBV30 with TRBJ1-1; D unresolved. The V end lost 4 bases, the J end lost 7 bases, and 10 bases lay between the germline ends. Germline-derived CDR1 and CDR2 are GTSNPN and SVGIG (reference sequence). The length of the CDR3 is 11 residues. As DNA, the CDR3 is TGTGCCTGGATGGCGGGATATGAAGCTTTCTTT. It translates to CAWMAGYEAFF.

The chain uses TRBV4-2 and TRBJ1-3, with D possibly matching TRBD1 (5 bases). Per the germline V gene, CDR1 is LGHNA and CDR2 is YNFKEQ. V was cut by 5 bases and J by 4 bases, with 12 bases left in between. The CDR3 extends over 14 amino acids. As DNA, the CDR3 is TGTGCCAGCAGCGTGGGACCTGGGGGAAACACCATATATTTT. Its translation: CASSVGPGGNTIYF.

The chain is built from TRBV2 and TRBJ2-3, with TRBD1 identical over 7 bases. From germline, CDR1 is SNHLY and CDR2 FYNNEI. The CDR3 totals 17 residues. Germline trimming cut 4 bases from V and 0 bases from J; bases unmatched to any gene: 10. CDR3 residues: CASSGATGPASTDTQYF. The DNA of the CDR3 is TGTGCCAGCAGTGGGGCGACAGGGCCCGCTAGCACAGATACGCAGTATTTT.